This paragraph reports one T cell receptor (beta chain). What it binds is unknown. The sample originates from a study of CD8 T cells in Susac syndrome. As judged by recently defined diagnostic criteria, patients with Susac syndrome had definite or probable disease. CDR1 is GTSNPN, CDR2 SVGIG, per germline (reference sequence). V was clipped by 0 bases and J by 3 bases, with 3 bases between them. CDR3 length equals 12 residues. Random-hexamer reverse transcription was applied to 0.5 to 1 ug RNA. TCRdb reprocessed the immunoSEQ multiplex PCR reads via MiXCR and lists one record per CDR3 protein. There are fewer than 60,000 distinct CDR3 sequences in the sample; approximately 95% occur only once, and roughly 0.79% lies in the top ten. Study-wide findings and caveats: Susac-specific public clones found in total CD8+ repertoires numbered some 17, and those in CD8+ TEMRA repertoires numbered about five. Individuals included in the TCR sequencing and HLA analysis were acknowledged by the study to be relatively few in number.

The chain links TRBV30 to TRBJ1-5; no firm D call. The TCR originated in a human donor with Susac syndrome. Sequenced input: CD8+ T cells from PBMCs. The DNA for the CDR3 is TGTGCCTGGAGTGTAGACAATCAGCCCCAGCATTTT. As protein: CAWSVDNQPQHF.